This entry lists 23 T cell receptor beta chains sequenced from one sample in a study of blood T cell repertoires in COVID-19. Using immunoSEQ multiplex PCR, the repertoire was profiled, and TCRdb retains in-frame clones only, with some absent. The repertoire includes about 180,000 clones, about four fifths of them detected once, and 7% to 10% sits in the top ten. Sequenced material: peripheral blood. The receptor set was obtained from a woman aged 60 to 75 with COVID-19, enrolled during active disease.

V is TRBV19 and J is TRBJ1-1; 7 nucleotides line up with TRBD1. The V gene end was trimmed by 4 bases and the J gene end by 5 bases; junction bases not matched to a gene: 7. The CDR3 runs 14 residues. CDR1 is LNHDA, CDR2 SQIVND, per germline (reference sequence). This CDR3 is CASSKPTGRTEAFF. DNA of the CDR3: TGTGCCAGTAGTAAGCCGACAGGGCGGACTGAAGCTTTCTTT. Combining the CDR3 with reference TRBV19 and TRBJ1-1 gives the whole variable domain DGGITQSPKYLFRKEGQNVTLSCEQNLNHDAMYWYRQDPGQGLRLIYYSQIVNDFQKGDIAEGYSVSREKKESFPLTVTSAQKNPTAFYLCASSKPTGRTEAFFGQGTRLTVV.

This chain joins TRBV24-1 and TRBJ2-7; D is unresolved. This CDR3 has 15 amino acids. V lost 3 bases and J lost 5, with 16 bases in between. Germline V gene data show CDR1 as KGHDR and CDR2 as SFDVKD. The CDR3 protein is CATSDPLTPPHEQYF. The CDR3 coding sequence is TGTGCCACCAGTGATCCGCTGACTCCTCCCCACGAGCAGTACTTC.

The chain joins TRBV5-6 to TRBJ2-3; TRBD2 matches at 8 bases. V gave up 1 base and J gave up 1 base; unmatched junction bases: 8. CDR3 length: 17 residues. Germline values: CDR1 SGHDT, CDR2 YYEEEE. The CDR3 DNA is TGTGCCAGCAGCTTGCTGACGGGAGGGGAACGCACAGATACGCAGTATTTT. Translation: CASSLLTGGERTDTQYF.

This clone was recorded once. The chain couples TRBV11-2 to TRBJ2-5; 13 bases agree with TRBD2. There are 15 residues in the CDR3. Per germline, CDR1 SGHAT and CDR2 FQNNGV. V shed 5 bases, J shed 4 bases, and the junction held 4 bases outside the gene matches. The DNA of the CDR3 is TGTGCCAGCAGCCGCCGGACTAGCGGGGGAGAGACCCAGTACTTC. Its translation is CASSRRTSGGETQYF.

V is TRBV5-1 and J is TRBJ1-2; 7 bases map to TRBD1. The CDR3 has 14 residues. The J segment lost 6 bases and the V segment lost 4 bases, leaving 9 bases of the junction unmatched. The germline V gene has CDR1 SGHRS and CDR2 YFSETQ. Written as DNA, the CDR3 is TGCGCCAGCAGCCCGGGACAGAGTTCGGATGGCTACACCTTC. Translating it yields CASSPGQSSDGYTF. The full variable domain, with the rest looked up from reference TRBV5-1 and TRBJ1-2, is KAGVTQTPRYLIKTRGQQVTLSCSPISGHRSVSWYQQTPGQGLQFLFEYFSETQRNKGNFPGRFSGRQFSNSRSEMNVSTLELGDSALYLCASSPGQSSDGYTFGSGTRLTVV.

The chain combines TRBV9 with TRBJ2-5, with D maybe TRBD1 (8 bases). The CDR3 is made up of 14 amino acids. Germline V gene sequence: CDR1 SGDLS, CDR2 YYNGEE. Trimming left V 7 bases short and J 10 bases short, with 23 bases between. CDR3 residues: CASSGGTGVEGQYF. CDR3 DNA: TGTGCCAGCTCCGGGGGGACAGGCGTGGAAGGCCAGTACTTC.

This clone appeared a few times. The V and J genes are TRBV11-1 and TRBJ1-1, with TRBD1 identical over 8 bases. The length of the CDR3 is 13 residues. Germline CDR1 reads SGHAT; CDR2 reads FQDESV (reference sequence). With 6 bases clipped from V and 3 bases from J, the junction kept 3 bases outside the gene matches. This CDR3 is CASRETGDTEAFF. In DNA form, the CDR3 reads TGTGCCAGCAGAGAGACAGGGGACACTGAAGCTTTCTTT.

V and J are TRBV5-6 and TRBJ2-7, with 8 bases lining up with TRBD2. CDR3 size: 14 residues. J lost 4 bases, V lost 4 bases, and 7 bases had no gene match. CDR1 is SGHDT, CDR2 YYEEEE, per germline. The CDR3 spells CASSHRREAYEQYF. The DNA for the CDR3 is TGTGCCAGCAGCCATCGGCGGGAGGCATACGAGCAGTACTTC.

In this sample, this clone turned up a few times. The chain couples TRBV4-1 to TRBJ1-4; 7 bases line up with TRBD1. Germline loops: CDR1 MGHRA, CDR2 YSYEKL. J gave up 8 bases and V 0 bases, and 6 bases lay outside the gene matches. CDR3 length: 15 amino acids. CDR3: CASSQDRQGNEKLFF. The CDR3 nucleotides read TGCGCCAGCAGCCAAGATCGACAGGGCAACGAAAAACTGTTTTTT.

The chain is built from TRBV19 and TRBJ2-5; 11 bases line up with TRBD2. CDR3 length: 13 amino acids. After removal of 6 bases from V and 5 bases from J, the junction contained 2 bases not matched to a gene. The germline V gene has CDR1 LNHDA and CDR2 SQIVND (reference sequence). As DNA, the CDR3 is TGTGCCAGTAGGAGGACTAGCGGGGAGACCCAGTACTTC. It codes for CASRRTSGETQYF.

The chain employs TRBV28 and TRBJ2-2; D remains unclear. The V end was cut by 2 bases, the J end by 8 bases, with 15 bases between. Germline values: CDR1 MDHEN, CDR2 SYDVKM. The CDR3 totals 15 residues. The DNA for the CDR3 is TGTGCCAGCAGTTTAATCAGGTCCCTAAGAGGGGAGCTGTTTTTT. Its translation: CASSLIRSLRGELFF.

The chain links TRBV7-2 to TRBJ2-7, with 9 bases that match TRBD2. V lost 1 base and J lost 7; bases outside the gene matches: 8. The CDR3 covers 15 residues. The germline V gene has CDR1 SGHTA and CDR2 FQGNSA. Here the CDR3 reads CASSLGSGGRYEQYF. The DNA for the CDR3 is TGTGCCAGCAGCTTAGGTAGCGGGGGAAGGTATGAGCAGTACTTC.

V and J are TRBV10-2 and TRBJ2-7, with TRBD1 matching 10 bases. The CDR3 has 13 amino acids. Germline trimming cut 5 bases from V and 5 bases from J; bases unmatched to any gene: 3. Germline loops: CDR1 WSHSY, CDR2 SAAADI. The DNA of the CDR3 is TGCGCCAGCAGTTATGGGACAGGGGACGAGCAGTACGTC. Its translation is CASSYGTGDEQYV.

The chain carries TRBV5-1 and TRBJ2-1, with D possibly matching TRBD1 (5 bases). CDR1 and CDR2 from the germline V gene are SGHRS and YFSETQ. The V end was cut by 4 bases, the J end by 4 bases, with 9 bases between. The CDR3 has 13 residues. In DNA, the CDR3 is TGCGCCAGCAGCCCTCGACAGTACAATGAGCAGTTCTTC. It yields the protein CASSPRQYNEQFF.

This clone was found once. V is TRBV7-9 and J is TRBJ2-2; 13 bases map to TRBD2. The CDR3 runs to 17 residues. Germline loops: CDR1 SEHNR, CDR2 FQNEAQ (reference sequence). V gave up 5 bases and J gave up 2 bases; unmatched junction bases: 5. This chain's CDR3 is CASSNGLAGENTGELFF. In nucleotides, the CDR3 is TGTGCCAGCAGCAACGGACTAGCGGGGGAAAACACCGGGGAGCTGTTTTTT.

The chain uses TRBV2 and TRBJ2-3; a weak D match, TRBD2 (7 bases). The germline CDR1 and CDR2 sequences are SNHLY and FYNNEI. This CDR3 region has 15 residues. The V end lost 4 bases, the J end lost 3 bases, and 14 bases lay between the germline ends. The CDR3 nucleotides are TGTGCCAGCAGTGGAGAGGGGGGGGCGACAGATACGCAGTATTTT. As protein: CASSGEGGATDTQYF.

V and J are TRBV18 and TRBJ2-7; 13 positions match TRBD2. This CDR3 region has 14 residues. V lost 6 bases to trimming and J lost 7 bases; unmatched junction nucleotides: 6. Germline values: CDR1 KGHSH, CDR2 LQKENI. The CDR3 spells CASSPGLAGWEQYF. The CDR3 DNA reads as TGTGCCAGCTCTCCGGGACTAGCGGGATGGGAGCAGTACTTC.

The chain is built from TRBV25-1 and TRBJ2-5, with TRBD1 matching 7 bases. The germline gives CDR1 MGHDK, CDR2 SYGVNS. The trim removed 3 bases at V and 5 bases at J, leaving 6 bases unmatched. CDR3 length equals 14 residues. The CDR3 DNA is TGTGCCAGCAGTGATGGGACAGTGGGGGAGACCCAGTACTTC. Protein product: CASSDGTVGETQYF.

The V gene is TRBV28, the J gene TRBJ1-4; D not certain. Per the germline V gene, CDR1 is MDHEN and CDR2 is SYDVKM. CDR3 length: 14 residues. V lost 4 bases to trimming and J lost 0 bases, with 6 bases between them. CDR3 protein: CASSSQSTNEKLFF. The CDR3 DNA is TGTGCCAGCAGTTCACAATCAACTAATGAAAAACTGTTTTTT. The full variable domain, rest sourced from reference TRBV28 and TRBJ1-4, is DVKVTQSSRYLVKRTGEKVFLECVQDMDHENMFWYRQDPGLGLRLIYFSYDVKMKEKGDIPEGYSVSREKKERFSLILESASTNQTSMYLCASSSQSTNEKLFFGSGTQLSVL.

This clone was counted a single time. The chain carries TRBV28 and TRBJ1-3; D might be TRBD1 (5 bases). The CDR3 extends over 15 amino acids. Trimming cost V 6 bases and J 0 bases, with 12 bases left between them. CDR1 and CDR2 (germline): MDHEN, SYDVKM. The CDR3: CASSLDGGSGNTIYF. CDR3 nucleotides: TGTGCCAGCAGCTTAGACGGGGGCTCTGGAAACACCATATATTTT. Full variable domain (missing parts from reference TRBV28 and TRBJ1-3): DVKVTQSSRYLVKRTGEKVFLECVQDMDHENMFWYRQDPGLGLRLIYFSYDVKMKEKGDIPEGYSVSREKKERFSLILESASTNQTSMYLCASSLDGGSGNTIYFGEGSWLTVV.

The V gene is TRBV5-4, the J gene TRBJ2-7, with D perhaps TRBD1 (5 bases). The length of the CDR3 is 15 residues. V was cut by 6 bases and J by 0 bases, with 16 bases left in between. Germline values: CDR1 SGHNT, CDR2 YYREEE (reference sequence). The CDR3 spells CASNPAGFGSYEQYF. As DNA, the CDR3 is TGTGCCAGCAACCCCGCAGGGTTTGGCTCCTACGAGCAGTACTTC.

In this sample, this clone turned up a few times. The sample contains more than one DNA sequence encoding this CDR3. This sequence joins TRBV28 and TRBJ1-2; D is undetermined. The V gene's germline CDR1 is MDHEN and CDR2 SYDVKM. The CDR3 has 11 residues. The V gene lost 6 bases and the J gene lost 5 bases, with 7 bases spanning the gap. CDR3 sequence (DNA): TGTGCCAGCAGCTGGCGGTATGGCTACACCTTC. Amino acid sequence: CASSWRYGYTF.

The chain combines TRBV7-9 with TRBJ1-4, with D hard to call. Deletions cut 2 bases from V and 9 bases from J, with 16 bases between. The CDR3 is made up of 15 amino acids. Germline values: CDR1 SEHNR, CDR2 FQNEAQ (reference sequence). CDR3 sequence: CASSLSGASLKKLFF. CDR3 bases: TGTGCCAGCAGCTTATCGGGAGCTAGCCTGAAAAAACTGTTTTTT.